The rows below give T cell receptor beta chains drawn from one sample of a study of control samples from healthy donors and cancer patients. Generated by immunoSEQ multiplex PCR, the TCRdb table keeps only in-frame clones and is missing some. The sample includes some 45,000 clones, 70% to 90% of them seen just once. The sequenced sample was blood. The receptors here all came from a man aged 55 to 69 in good health. CDR3s include the opening cysteine and the closing phenylalanine or tryptophan. Each record gives: J gene, clone size, V gene, D gene, CDR3 protein, CDR3 DNA. D genes are given only for firm matches. Expanded clones get a size class; other rows say once, few or many, or leave the size out.

>TRBJ1-6|.|TRBV24-1|.
CAPFPTNPESPLHF
TGTGCCCCCTTTCCGACAAACCCGGAATCACCCCTCCACTTT
>TRBJ2-3|.|TRBV19|.
CASSAKGVWTDTQYF
TGTGCCAGTAGTGCGAAGGGGGTTTGGACAGATACGCAGTATTTT
>TRBJ1-5|.|TRBV15|.
CATSGGQNQPQHF
TGTGCCACCAGCGGTGGACAGAATCAGCCCCAGCATTTT
>TRBJ1-5|.|TRBV12-3/TRBV12-4|TRBD1
CASSVLQGKPQHF
TGTGCCAGCAGTGTCCTACAGGGGAAGCCCCAGCATTTT
>TRBJ2-7|.|TRBV19|.
CASSIRAEGSYEQYF
TGTGCCAGTAGTATAAGGGCTGAAGGGTCCTACGAGCAGTACTTC
>TRBJ1-5|few|TRBV30|.
CAWSAVARRQPQHF
TGTGCCTGGAGTGCTGTCGCCAGGCGCCAGCCCCAGCATTTT
>TRBJ2-7|.|TRBV30|TRBD2
CAWSEIAGDGYEQYF
TGTGCCTGGAGTGAGATAGCGGGAGATGGGTACGAGCAGTACTTC
>TRBJ2-2|.|TRBV7-8|.
CASSLAGYNGELFF
TGTGCCAGCAGCTTAGCGGGGTATAACGGGGAGCTGTTTTTT
>TRBJ2-7|.|TRBV12-3/TRBV12-4|.
CASSFSRAYEQYF
TGTGCCAGCAGTTTTTCCAGGGCGTACGAGCAGTACTTC
>TRBJ1-2|few|TRBV6-2/TRBV6-3|.
CASSYEILGGYTF
TGTGCCAGCAGTTATGAAATCCTGGGTGGCTACACCTTC
>TRBJ2-1|medium-sized|TRBV7-3|.
CASSLTPGTSYEQFF
TGTGCCAGCAGCCTCACCCCCGGGACTTCATATGAGCAGTTCTTC
>TRBJ1-6|.|TRBV6-5|.
CASSYLRGQGNSPLHF
TGTGCCAGCAGTTACTTACGGGGGCAAGGGAATTCACCCCTCCACTTT
>TRBJ2-7|.|TRBV28|.
CASSLAGASYEQYF
TGTGCCAGCAGTTTAGCGGGGGCCTCCTACGAGCAGTACTTC
>TRBJ1-4|.|TRBV27|.
CASSFYAGRGLFF
TGTGCCAGCAGTTTTTATGCCGGTCGGGGACTGTTTTTT